This T cell receptor (beta chain) was recovered during a study of cytomegalovirus exposure and HLA in healthy donors. Clones were read by immunoSEQ multiplex PCR, and TCRdb kept only the in-frame ones, dropping some. Of approximately 220,000 clones in the sample, 75% to 95% are singletons; the top ten hold more than 0.85%. Points on this clone: Its cognate antigen is unknown.

Study observations and caveats: Listed as cytomegalovirus-associated were over 150 TCR beta chains.

Sequenced sample: PBMCs. The receptor was isolated from a woman under 30 in good health and CMV-seronegative.

The CDR3 region is CASSLSLAASTDTQYF. The CDR3 coding sequence is TGCGCCAGCAGCTTGTCCCTAGCAGCTAGCACAGATACGCAGTATTTT. The chain links TRBV5-1 to TRBJ2-3; weak D call: TRBD2 (5 bases). V lost 1 base to trimming and J lost 0 bases, with 12 bases between them. Germline V gene data show CDR1 as SGHRS and CDR2 as YFSETQ. The CDR3 loop spans 16 amino acids.